The clone carrying this T cell receptor beta chain is labeled as medium-sized. The antigen is unknown. This record belongs to a study of metastatic and nonmetastatic thyroid tumors. Overall study context: Where malignant and benign thyroid patients were concerned, repertoires were compared across blood and tumor or nodule tissue. Regarding the study as a whole: In blood and tumor, TCR beta diversity was reportedly significantly higher in malignant thyroid tumors than in benign nodules.

In the original analysis: Building a distant-metastasis classifier for papillary thyroid cancer drew on CDR3 differences across clinicopathological groups. With MiXCR, TCRdb called clones anew from the PCR reads. TCRdb assigned the V and J calls; the authors' analysis was not used. The table shows some 4,000 clones, with roughly 32% occurring only once. The CDR3 is 14 amino acids. Germline loops: CDR1 GTSNPN, CDR2 SVGIG (reference sequence). V shed 4 bases and J 4 bases; nucleotides not matched to a gene: 6. Nobody among the patients had been given any treatment before thyroid surgery. The gene calls are TRBV30 and TRBJ2-5; 10 positions match TRBD2. Source material: adjacent normal tissue. The clonotype comes from a female donor with papillary thyroid cancer or a benign thyroid nodule (not recorded which). Some clones in this sample may be carry-over from other donors' samples. Written as DNA, the CDR3 is TGTGCCTGGACCCCGCTAGCGGGAGTAGAGACCCAGTACTTC. It codes for CAWTPLAGVETQYF. Based on the CDR3 plus reference TRBV30 and TRBJ2-5, the full variable domain is SQTIHQWPATLVQPVGSPLSLECTVEGTSNPNLYWYRQAAGRGLQLLFYSVGIGQISSEVPQNLSASRPQDRQFILSSKKLLLSDSGFYLCAWTPLAGVETQYFGPGTRLLVL.